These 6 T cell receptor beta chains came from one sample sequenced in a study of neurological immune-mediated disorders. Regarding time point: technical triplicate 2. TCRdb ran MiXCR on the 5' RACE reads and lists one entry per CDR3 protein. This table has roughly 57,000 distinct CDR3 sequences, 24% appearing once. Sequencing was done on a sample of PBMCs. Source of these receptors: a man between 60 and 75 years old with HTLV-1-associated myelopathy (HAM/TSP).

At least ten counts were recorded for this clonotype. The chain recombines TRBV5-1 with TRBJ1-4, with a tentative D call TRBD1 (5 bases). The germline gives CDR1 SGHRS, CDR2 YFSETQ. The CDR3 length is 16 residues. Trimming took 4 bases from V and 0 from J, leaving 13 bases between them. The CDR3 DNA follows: TGCGCCAGCAGCACCCGGGGCGAAGCAACTAATGAAAAACTGTTTTTT. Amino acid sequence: CASSTRGEATNEKLFF.

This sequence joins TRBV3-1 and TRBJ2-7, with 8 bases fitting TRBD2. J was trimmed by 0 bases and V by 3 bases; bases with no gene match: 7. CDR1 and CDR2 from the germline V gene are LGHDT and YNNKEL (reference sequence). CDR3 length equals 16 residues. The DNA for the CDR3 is TGTGCCAGCAGCCATCCTCCCGGGACTAGCTCCTACGAGCAGTACTTC. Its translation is CASSHPPGTSSYEQYF.

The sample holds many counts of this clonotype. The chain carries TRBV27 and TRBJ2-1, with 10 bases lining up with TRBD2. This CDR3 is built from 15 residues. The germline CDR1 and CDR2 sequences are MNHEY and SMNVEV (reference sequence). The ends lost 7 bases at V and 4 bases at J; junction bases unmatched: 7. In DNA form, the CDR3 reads TGTGCCAGCATAAAGCGGGAGGGCCCGTACAATGAGCAGTTCTTC. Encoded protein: CASIKREGPYNEQFF.

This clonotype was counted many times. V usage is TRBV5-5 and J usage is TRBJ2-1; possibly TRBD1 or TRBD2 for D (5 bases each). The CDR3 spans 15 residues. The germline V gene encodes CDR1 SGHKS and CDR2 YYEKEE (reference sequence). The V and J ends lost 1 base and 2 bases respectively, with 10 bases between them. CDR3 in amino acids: CASSLRDGAYNEQFF. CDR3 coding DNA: TGTGCCAGCAGCTTGAGGGACGGTGCCTACAATGAGCAGTTCTTC.

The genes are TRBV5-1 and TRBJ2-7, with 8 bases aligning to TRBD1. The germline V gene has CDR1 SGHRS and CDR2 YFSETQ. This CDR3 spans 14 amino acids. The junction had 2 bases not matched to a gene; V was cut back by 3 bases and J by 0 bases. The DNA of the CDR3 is TGCGCCAGCAGCTGGACAGGGAGCTCCTACGAGCAGTACTTC. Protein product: CASSWTGSSYEQYF.

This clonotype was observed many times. CDR3: CASSLRGKTIDRGLRETQYF. For the CDR3, the DNA is TGCGCCAGCAGCCTGAGGGGCAAAACCATTGACAGGGGGCTTCGGGAGACCCAGTACTTC. This chain connects TRBV5-1 to TRBJ2-5; 10 bases match TRBD1. The junction had 23 bases not matched to a gene; V was cut back by 4 bases and J by 5 bases. This CDR3 is built from 20 residues. Germline V CDR1 and CDR2: SGHRS, YFSETQ.